This T cell receptor (beta chain) was observed in a study of CD8+CD57+ T cells in acquired aplastic anemia. Across the whole study: CD4+ and CD8+ cells, once sorted, gave DNA averaging roughly 3.2 ug. CD4+ reads averaged roughly 10 million in healthy donors. Findings and caveats of the study: CD8+ Simpson's diversity in patients was not significantly different from that in controls. Patients and controls had in common approximately 28 CD8+ CDR3 sequences.

Germline V lookup: CDR1 SGHVS, CDR2 FQNEAQ. The CDR3 is made up of 14 amino acids. The V gene lost 1 base and the J gene lost 2 bases, with 6 bases spanning the gap. In this sample, this clonotype turned up many times. Antigen specificity is unknown. CDR3 and TCR beta VDJ profiling relied on a genomic DNA template. Using its own MiXCR run on the reads, TCRdb lists one record per CDR3 protein. The sample lists 90,000 to 120,000 distinct CDR3 sequences; roughly 50% were seen once. The sequence derives from a human donor in good health, serving as a control. Sequenced input: sorted CD4+, CD8+, or CD8+CD57+ T cells (not recorded which) from PBMCs. V is TRBV7-8 and J is TRBJ2-4; D is ambiguous. CDR3 residues: CASSLDDTKNIQYF. For the CDR3, the DNA is TGTGCCAGCAGCTTAGACGACACCAAAAACATTCAGTACTTC.